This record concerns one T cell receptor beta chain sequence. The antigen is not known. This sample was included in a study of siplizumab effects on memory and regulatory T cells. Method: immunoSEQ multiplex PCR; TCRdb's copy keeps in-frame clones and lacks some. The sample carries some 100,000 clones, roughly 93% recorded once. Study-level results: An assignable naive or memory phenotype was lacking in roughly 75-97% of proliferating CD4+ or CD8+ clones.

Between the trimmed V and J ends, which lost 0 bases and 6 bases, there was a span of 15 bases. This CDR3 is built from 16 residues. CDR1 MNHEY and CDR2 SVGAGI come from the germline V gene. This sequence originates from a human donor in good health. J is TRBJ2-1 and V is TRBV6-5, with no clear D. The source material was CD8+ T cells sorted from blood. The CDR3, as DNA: TGTGCCAGCAGTTACTCAGTCCTACTCCTAGGCAATGAGCAGTTCTTC. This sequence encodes CASSYSVLLLGNEQFF.